This entry is about one TCR beta chain. The antigen remains undetermined. This sample is drawn from a study of STAT3 mutations in large granular lymphocyte leukemia. Study-wide findings and caveats: All newly emerging clones after therapy were STAT3 wild type. Clonal expansion was inferred from other time points because no sample existed at each clone's first appearance. At least one immunodominant TCR beta clonotype appeared in every T-cell large granular lymphocyte leukemia patient.

Average productive template count per sample was some 44,000. Data came from immunoSEQ multiplex PCR; TCRdb stores just in-frame clones and leaves some out. This sample has about 24,000 clones, with around 93% found just once. CDR3 length equals 13 residues. Trimming shortened V by 1 base and J by 8 bases, and 11 bases separated the two germline ends. Germline V gene lookup returns CDR1 SGHDN and CDR2 FVKESK. The chain couples TRBV14 to TRBJ1-2; D is unresolved. The receptor comes from a man aged 35-49 years with T-cell large granular lymphocyte leukemia. Some clones in this sample may be carry-over from other donors' samples. Sequenced: peripheral blood mononuclear cells. This CDR3 is CASSQGHGFGYTF. CDR3 nucleotides: TGTGCCAGCAGCCAAGGACACGGGTTCGGCTACACCTTC.